The text below deals with one TCR beta chain. The record originates from a study of shared clonotypes between healthy human individuals. TCRdb's table, derived via immunoSEQ multiplex PCR, lists solely in-frame clones and lacks some. The data contain about 2 million clones, about 95% of them singletons. The naive CD8 population came from CD45RO-negative cells selected for CCR7, without terminally differentiated effector memory CD45RA+ cells. Looked up from germline, CDR1 is SGHKS and CDR2 is YYEKEE (reference sequence). V lost 1 base and J lost 8, with 10 bases in between. This CDR3 comprises 13 residues.

This TCR was recovered from a man between 18 and 29 years old in good health. This chain links TRBV5-5 with TRBJ2-1; D is uncertain. The sample consisted of naive CD8+ T cells sorted from blood. The CDR3 nucleotides read TGTGCCAGCAGCTTGACCTTTTTGGATGAGCAGTTCTTC. This codes for CASSLTFLDEQFF.